The following is a T cell receptor beta chain sequence with its context. As processed by the authors: Nucleated cell number was recorded as an estimate derived from reference gene primer amplification. The data were produced by immunoSEQ multiplex PCR, yet TCRdb's version contains in-frame clones alone and is incomplete. Clone size and the V and J calls come from that table; the DNA yielded D and trimming. Of a few hundred thousand clones listed, around nine tenths are singletons. The study recruited people aged about 18 to 90 years across about two dozen US areas. Assignments of participants to cohorts depended upon their own reported clinical history. This specimen comes from a study of blood T cell repertoires in COVID-19. V was clipped by 2 bases and J by 6 bases; unmatched bases: 9. Germline lookup yields CDR1 MNHNS and CDR2 SASEGT. The CDR3 spans 15 residues.

Sequenced input: PBMCs or T cells enriched from blood (not recorded which). J is TRBJ1-2 and V is TRBV6-1; 7 nucleotides align to TRBD1. The receptor comes from a woman aged 30 to 39 who had recovered from COVID-19. CDR3 coding DNA: TGTGCCAGCAGTGAATCGATGACAGGGCCCGATGGCTACACCTTC. It specifies CASSESMTGPDGYTF.